This T cell receptor (beta chain) is drawn from a study of spatial heterogeneity in lung cancer. Stated time point: sample taken at primary tumor resection. Patients with untreated early-stage non-small cell lung cancer, numbering around 72, were the donors. Whole RNA, isolated from tumor, nontumor lung or frozen PBMC, was sequenced without prior sorting. Comments on this clonotype: Antigen: not known.

Regarding the study as a whole: Blood carried ubiquitous expanded tumor TCRs more at resection than follow-up.

V lost 4 bases to trimming and J lost 2 bases, with 15 bases between them. The CDR3 consists of 15 residues. Per the germline V gene, CDR1 is SGHRS and CDR2 is YFSETQ. The library protocol tagged each TCR cDNA with a unique molecular identifier. TCRdb re-called the 5' RACE reads with MiXCR, one entry per CDR3 protein. Among more than 80,000 distinct CDR3 sequences listed, approximately 12% were seen once. The chain couples TRBV5-1 to TRBJ2-5; D is possibly TRBD2 (5 bases). This TCR derives from a male donor with early-stage non-small cell lung cancer. The specimen comprised PBMCs, sampled at surgery. The chain's CDR3 is CASSPWGDGQETQYF. The CDR3 DNA is TGCGCCAGCAGCCCGTGGGGAGACGGACAAGAGACCCAGTACTTC.